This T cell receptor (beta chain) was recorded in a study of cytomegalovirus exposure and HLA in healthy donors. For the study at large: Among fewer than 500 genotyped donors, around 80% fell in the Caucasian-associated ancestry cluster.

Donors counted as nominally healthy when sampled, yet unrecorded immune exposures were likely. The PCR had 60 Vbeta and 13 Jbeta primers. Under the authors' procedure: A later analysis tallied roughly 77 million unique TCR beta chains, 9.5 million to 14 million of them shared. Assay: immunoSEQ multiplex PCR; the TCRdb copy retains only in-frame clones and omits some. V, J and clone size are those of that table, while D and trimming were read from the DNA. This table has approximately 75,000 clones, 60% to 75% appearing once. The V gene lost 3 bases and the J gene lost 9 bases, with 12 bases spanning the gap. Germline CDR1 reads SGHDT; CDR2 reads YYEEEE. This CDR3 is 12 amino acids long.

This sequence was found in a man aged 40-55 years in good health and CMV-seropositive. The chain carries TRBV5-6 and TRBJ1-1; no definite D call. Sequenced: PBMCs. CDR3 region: CASSSGQVQAFF. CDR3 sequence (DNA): TGTGCCAGCAGCTCTGGGCAGGTGCAAGCTTTCTTT.